A single sample gave rise to the 4 T cell receptor beta chains below, sequenced in a study of blood T cell repertoires in COVID-19. The assay was immunoSEQ multiplex PCR, and TCRdb's table has in-frame clones only and misses some. This table holds about 320,000 clones, roughly 87% found once. The sequenced sample was PBMCs or T cells enriched from blood (not recorded which). These receptors were collected from a woman under 30 who had recovered from COVID-19.

Here the CDR3 reads CASSSPRRRGETQYF. The CDR3 DNA is TGTGCCAGCAGTTCCCCACGACGGAGGGGAGAGACCCAGTACTTC. The V and J genes are TRBV28 and TRBJ2-5; D might be TRBD2 (6 bases). V was shortened by 4 bases and J by 4 bases, with 16 bases between the two germline ends. This CDR3 contains 15 residues. The germline gives CDR1 MDHEN, CDR2 SYDVKM.

Only a few counts were recorded for this clone. The V gene is TRBV20-1, the J gene TRBJ1-1, with 8 bases aligning to TRBD1. The CDR3 is 15 amino acids. Germline V CDR1 and CDR2: DFQATT, SNEGSKA (reference sequence). The V segment lost 3 bases and the J segment 3 bases; nucleotides outside the gene matches: 9. The CDR3 spells CSASDGTGRYTEAFF. In DNA form, the CDR3 reads TGCAGTGCTAGTGACGGGACAGGCAGGTACACTGAAGCTTTCTTT.

The chain couples TRBV28 to TRBJ2-7; 12 bases match TRBD2. The trim removed 5 bases at V and 4 bases at J, leaving 12 bases unmatched. CDR1 MDHEN and CDR2 SYDVKM come from the germline V gene. This CDR3 region has 17 residues. CDR3 nucleotides: TGTGCCAGCAGTCTCTCTCTAGCGGGAGGGCCGGTTTACGAGCAGTACTTC. Encoded protein: CASSLSLAGGPVYEQYF. Together with reference TRBV28 and TRBJ2-7, the CDR3 gives the full variable domain: DVKVTQSSRYLVKRTGEKVFLECVQDMDHENMFWYRQDPGLGLRLIYFSYDVKMKEKGDIPEGYSVSREKKERFSLILESASTNQTSMYLCASSLSLAGGPVYEQYFGPGTRLTVT.

The chain uses TRBV28 and TRBJ2-7; the D gene is possibly TRBD1 (5 bases). Germline V gene data show CDR1 as MDHEN and CDR2 as SYDVKM. This CDR3 has 14 residues. Trimming removed 7 bases at V and 0 bases at J, with 13 bases between. CDR3 sequence reads: CASTPGSPSYEQYF. DNA for the CDR3: TGTGCCAGCACGCCAGGGTCCCCCTCCTACGAGCAGTACTTC.